This T cell receptor (beta chain) derives from a study of T cells after yellow fever vaccination. Background on the study: Preparation used SMART-Seq v4 Ultra Low Input for the low-cell-number fractions.

This clonotype was seen a handful of times. Its antigen is not known. Whole-study results and caveats: Most clones from primary vaccination resurfaced after the booster (approximately 95% CD4, over 75% CD8). Clonotypes shared by both compartments, CD4 and CD8, made up a small share.

Using its own MiXCR run on the 5' RACE reads, TCRdb lists one record per CDR3 protein. There are roughly 520,000 distinct CDR3 sequences in the sample; 20% to 25% occur only once, and about a sixth lies in the top ten. The CDR3 sequence is 12 residues long. Germline trimming cut 2 bases from V and 7 bases from J; bases unmatched to any gene: 4. Germline V gene sequence: CDR1 DFQATT, CDR2 SNEGSKA (reference sequence). The genes are TRBV20-1 and TRBJ1-2, with TRBD1 identical over 7 bases. This receptor was obtained from a young man who received the YFV17D yellow fever vaccine. The material sequenced was PBMCs, taken around 3 weeks after the first yellow fever vaccination. CDR3 protein: CSARQGVVGYTF. Written as DNA, the CDR3 is TGCAGTGCTAGACAGGGGGTCGTTGGCTACACCTTC.